This T cell receptor beta chain is from a study of breast tumors, draining lymph nodes, adjacent tissues (dated by TCRdb to the mid-2010s). As for the study more broadly: The study compared TCR beta repertoires across tumor, adjacent nontumor tissue and axillary lymph nodes from breast cancer patients. The study aimed to assess the relationships and possible T-cell exchange between tumor, surrounding tissue and draining lymph node repertoires in human breast cancer.

Beyond this particular receptor, the publication reports: Tumor T-cell repertoires showed less diversity than lymph node repertoires and more diversity than nontumor tissue repertoires, and tumor T-cell repertoires showed preferential V and J gene usage. Tumor and nontumor tissue repertoires were found to be significantly more similar in luminal-like than in basal-like breast cancer. The conclusion that tumor T cells originate in lymph nodes was framed as consistent with a hypothesis rather than directly demonstrated. The data were judged consistent with most tumor T cells deriving from the lymph node and then expanding within tumor tissue.

The instrument given in TCRdb is Illumina HiSeq 2000. Multiplex PCR amplification was used to generate the TCR beta chain libraries. High-throughput sequencing was used to analyze the amplified TCR beta chain products. TCRdb reprocessed the public reads (quality trimming at Q25 with fastp, clone calling with MiXCR) and kept in-frame beta chains. When rows share a CDR3 protein, they turn into one entry using the most common DNA and genes. In this sample the table shows approximately 100,000 distinct CDR3 sequences, 21% of which occur a single time. Over 1% of the sample belongs to the ten largest clones. In the germline V gene, CDR1 corresponds to SGHRS and CDR2 to YFSETQ. Cut back by 4 bases and 5 bases, the V and J ends lie 9 bases apart. Reading from cysteine to phenylalanine, the CDR3 counts 13 amino acids. Just the 39-base CDR3 DNA is kept, in frame starting at base 1. This clonotype was recorded at least ten times. Its target antigen remains unknown. Per-nucleotide qualities are absent, and no much larger clonotype sits a single base away.

Lymph node samples came from the axillary draining lymph nodes of breast cancer patients. The sequenced sample was axillary lymph node tissue. This TCR was recovered from a female donor with breast cancer. Some clones in this sample may be carry-over from other donors' samples. The rearrangement combines TRBV5-1 with TRBJ2-2; too little of a D gene remains to name it. In nucleotide form, the sequence is TGCGCCAGCAGCGGAGTCATTACCGGGGAGCTGTTTTTT. The resulting protein is CASSGVITGELFF.